This T cell receptor beta chain stems from a study of T cells in Graves' hyperthyroidism and ophthalmopathy. Study-wide findings and caveats: A median about 6.5 months before onset, the model predicted ophthalmopathy. Stable hyperthyroidism and ophthalmopathy were separated using 13 V-J signatures. Among clonotypes expanded in thyroid above 0.001, most were also found in blood.

Each ophthalmopathy patient scored at least 3 on the Clinical Activity Score and at least 4 on NOSPECS grade, with duration under 3 months. Remarks on this clonotype: No antigen is known for it.

The source material, RNA transcripts, was used to amplify TCR beta CDR3 regions. TCR CDR3 underwent first-round RT-PCR with the HTBI primer set. TCRdb reanalysed the multiplex PCR reads using MiXCR and keeps one entry per CDR3 protein. The sample includes hundreds of thousands of distinct CDR3 sequences, roughly 15% seen only once; the top ten take around 12%. This receptor was taken from a woman in her forties or fifties with Graves' ophthalmopathy. The sample was blood.

CDR3 in DNA: TGCAGCGTTGAGGACCGAAACGTAGGGGGGACCGAGCAGTACTTC. The encoded protein is CSVEDRNVGGTEQYF. The rearrangement joins TRBV29-1 to TRBJ2-7; D is tentatively TRBD1 or TRBD2 (6 bases each). CDR3 length equals 15 residues. Germline V lookup: CDR1 SQVTM, CDR2 ANQGSEA. The V gene lost 3 bases and the J gene lost 6 bases, with 21 bases spanning the gap.